This TCR beta chain was documented in a study of blood T cell repertoires in COVID-19. Across the whole study: Donors in the United States, Italy and Spain gave samples during acute or convalescent COVID-19. T cells, B-cell-depleted T cells, or PBMCs supplied cDNA or gDNA.

Between the trimmed V and J ends, which lost 3 bases and 5 bases, there was a span of 4 bases. The length of the CDR3 is 11 residues. The germline CDR1 and CDR2 sequences are SNHLY and FYNNEI. Original methodology: Nucleated cell number was recorded as an estimate derived from reference gene primer amplification. Profiled with immunoSEQ multiplex PCR; TCRdb holds only in-frame clones, not every one. That table furnishes V, J and clone size, whereas the DNA furnished D and trimming. The sample yields around 360,000 clones, 70% to 90% seen once. Seattle enrolled patients during active infection and tracked them longitudinally.

Sequencing input: peripheral blood. This clonotype originated in a woman aged 25 to 39 with COVID-19, enrolled during active disease. This chain uses TRBV2 with TRBJ2-5; D unclear. The CDR3 region is CASSDRETQYF. CDR3 sequence (DNA): TGTGCCAGCAGTGACCGGGAGACCCAGTACTTC.